Below are 5 T cell receptor beta chains sequenced from a single sample in a study of identical twins. TCRdb redid the calling of the 5' RACE reads with MiXCR, one entry per CDR3 protein. The sample lists 500,000 to 650,000 distinct CDR3 sequences; just over 7% were seen once. Separately, the same data were catalogued under a study of yellow fever vaccine responses in identical twins.

The sequencing input was PBMCs. These receptors all come from a woman under 30 in good health.

This clonotype was recorded a few times. The chain has TRBV4-1 and TRBJ1-2; 9 nucleotides match TRBD1. Per the germline V gene, CDR1 is MGHRA and CDR2 is YSYEKL. The CDR3 covers 16 residues. V was pared by 5 bases and J by 7 bases, with 14 bases of the junction left unmatched. The CDR3 nucleotides are TGCGCCAGCAGCTTCGGGACAGGGTACACTAGAGGTGGCTACACCTTC. This sequence encodes CASSFGTGYTRGGYTF.

V gene TRBV4-1 combines with J gene TRBJ2-3, with D maybe TRBD2 (7 bases). Trimming shortened V by 1 base and J by 3 bases, and 14 bases separated the two germline ends. Germline CDR1 is MGHRA and CDR2 is YSYEKL. The CDR3 spans 16 residues. The chain's CDR3 is CASSQVTGRETDTQYF. CDR3 nucleotide sequence: TGCGCCAGCAGCCAAGTAACAGGGCGGGAGACAGATACGCAGTATTTT.

This clonotype was seen a handful of times. V gene TRBV5-1 combines with J gene TRBJ2-1; the match to TRBD2 covers 7 bases. The trim removed 4 bases at V and 6 bases at J, leaving 4 bases unmatched. This CDR3 contains 13 residues. From germline, CDR1 is SGHRS and CDR2 YFSETQ. The chain's CDR3 is CASSQSGTNEQFF. CDR3 nucleotides: TGCGCCAGCAGCCAAAGCGGGACCAATGAGCAGTTCTTC.

V is TRBV20-1 and J is TRBJ2-7; D is undetermined. The CDR3 spans 14 residues. CDR1 and CDR2 from the germline V gene are DFQATT and SNEGSKA (reference sequence). V lost 4 bases and J lost 3, with 16 bases in between. The CDR3: CSANKDQSYYEQYF. DNA of the CDR3: TGCAGTGCTAACAAAGATCAGTCTTACTACGAGCAGTACTTC.

This clonotype was counted at least ten times. The V and J genes are TRBV7-9 and TRBJ1-1; D is perhaps TRBD1 (5 bases). V gave up 1 base and J gave up 5 bases, with 14 bases separating them. The V gene's germline CDR1 is SEHNR and CDR2 FQNEAQ (reference sequence). This CDR3 spans 15 amino acids. CDR3 in DNA: TGTGCCAGCAGCTTAGTTGTGGGACCGGGGACTGAAGCTTTCTTT. It is translated as CASSLVVGPGTEAFF.